This T cell receptor (beta chain) was sequenced for a study of T cell repertoires in cytomegalovirus infection (dated by TCRdb to the late 2010s). Regarding the study in general: The HLA type of each donor mattered for the analysis, because public TCR beta signatures pointed to carriage of CMV infection along with the matching HLA type. Here is what the overall study found, with its caveats: The ex vivo response was dominated by HLA-C-restricted CMV-specific TCR beta clonotypes, which also provided the single most frequent clonotype in two of eight donors. Carriers of CMV infection plus the relevant HLA type were discriminated by the cumulative frequency of public TCR beta family members in the study cohort and in an independent roughly 340-donor cohort.

The sample holds many counts of this clonotype. What antigen it recognizes has not been identified. Per-base qualities were not stored, and no clone one base away is much larger. Sequencing was carried out with an Illumina HiSeq 1500. TCRdb redid the processing of the public reads, applying fastp at Q25 and MiXCR, and retained in-frame beta chains. Here each entry gathers all rows of one CDR3 protein and keeps the most common genes and DNA. This sample is represented by about 260,000 distinct CDR3 sequences; approximately 13% of them were singletons. The ten largest account for around 8.1% of the sample. Ends trimmed: V by 3 bases, J by 11 bases; bases unmatched to a gene: 9. The CDR3, from cysteine to phenylalanine, totals 13 residues. Here the CDR3 DNA is all that survives: 39 bases in frame from base 1. CDR1 is given as MGHRA and CDR2 as YSYEKL, both from the germline V gene.

This sequence uses TRBV4-1 and TRBJ1-1; the central 7 bases match TRBD1. The TCR originated in a human donor in good health (CMV status not recorded). Some clones in this sample may be carry-over from other donors' samples. Sequencing used PBMCs. The CDR3 is CASSHSTGIGAFF. The nucleotides read TGCGCCAGCAGCCACTCGACAGGGATCGGGGCTTTCTTT.